This entry lists 31 T cell receptor beta chains sequenced from one sample in a study of Ad26.COV2.S vaccination and SARS-CoV-2 variants. Treatment: around 19 received Ad26.COV2.S at low or high dose, single or two shots; roughly 5 received placebo; per-sample allocation not given. The samples were gathered on day 63 after the first injection of vaccine or placebo. Clones were sequenced by immunoSEQ multiplex PCR, and TCRdb holds only the in-frame ones, with some missing. Seen here are 250,000 to 300,000 clones, about 90% observed once, and the top ten hold around 3%. This material consisted of peripheral blood, taken in a trial of Ad26.COV2.S vaccine versus placebo. The receptors come from a person aged 18-60 years who received the Ad26.COV2.S COVID-19 vaccine or a placebo.

The genes are TRBV10-3 and TRBJ1-4; a possible D gene is TRBD1 (6 bases). The germline gives CDR1 ENHRY, CDR2 SYGVKD. V was pared by 6 bases and J by 4 bases, with 12 bases between. The CDR3 sequence is 14 residues long. CDR3: CAISGTQNNEKLFF. The CDR3, as DNA: TGTGCCATCAGCGGGACACAGAATAATGAAAAACTGTTTTTT.

The chain uses TRBV2 and TRBJ1-4, with 7 nucleotides matching TRBD1. The CDR3 runs to 15 residues. Germline V gives CDR1 SNHLY, CDR2 FYNNEI. Trimming removed 6 bases from V and 7 bases from J; junction bases left unmatched: 11. In nucleotides, the CDR3 is TGTGCCAGCAGCCCAACGACAGGGCTTGGTGAAAAACTGTTTTTT. Translation gives CASSPTTGLGEKLFF.

This clone was seen once. The chain uses TRBV19 and TRBJ1-3; D possibly corresponds to TRBD1 (6 bases). Trimming removed 9 bases from V and 4 bases from J, with 22 bases in between. The V gene's germline CDR1 is LNHDA and CDR2 SQIVND (reference sequence). The CDR3 covers 16 residues. The CDR3 DNA follows: TGTGCCAGGGGTCGACGTCGGACAGCAGGGGGAAACACCATATATTTT. Its protein is CARGRRRTAGGNTIYF.

V gene TRBV6-6 combines with J gene TRBJ2-1, with D unresolved. Germline CDR1 is MNHNY and CDR2 is SVGAGI (reference sequence). The CDR3 length is 14 residues. The V and J ends lost 1 base and 6 bases respectively, with 10 bases between them. The CDR3 region has the DNA TGTGCCAGCAGTTACTTGATCACCACCAATGAGCAGTTCTTC. This translates into CASSYLITTNEQFF.

The chain employs TRBV7-9 and TRBJ1-1; D unresolved. Germline V gives CDR1 SEHNR, CDR2 FQNEAQ (reference sequence). The CDR3 is 13 amino acids. V lost 5 bases, J lost 0 bases, and 7 bases lay in between. This chain's CDR3 is CASSPTVNTEAFF. For the CDR3, the DNA is TGTGCCAGCAGCCCCACAGTGAACACTGAAGCTTTCTTT.

The V and J genes are TRBV9 and TRBJ2-1; no reliable D call. This CDR3 contains 17 residues. Germline V gene sequence: CDR1 SGDLS, CDR2 YYNGEE. Trimming stripped 2 bases from V and 0 bases from J, with 15 bases between. CDR3 DNA: TGTGCCAGCAGCGTTTTCAGTACAGCGAGCTCCTACAATGAGCAGTTCTTC. Its protein is CASSVFSTASSYNEQFF. Full variable domain (rest looked up from reference TRBV9 and TRBJ2-1): DSGVTQTPKHLITATGQRVTLRCSPRSGDLSVYWYQQSLDQGLQFLIQYYNGEERAKGNILERFSAQQFPDLHSELNLSSLELGDSALYFCASSVFSTASSYNEQFFGPGTRLTVL.

The chain is built from TRBV27 and TRBJ1-5; 7 bases map to TRBD1. The CDR3 loop spans 16 amino acids. V gave up 5 bases and J gave up 9 bases; unmatched junction bases: 16. Germline-derived CDR1 and CDR2 are MNHEY and SMNVEV (reference sequence). CDR3 DNA: TGTGCCAGCAGTCTAACGACGACAGGGCCTAAAGGGCCCCAGCATTTT. This sequence encodes CASSLTTTGPKGPQHF.

This sequence joins TRBV15 and TRBJ2-7; no reliable D call. Germline values: CDR1 LNHNV, CDR2 YYDKDF (reference sequence). The V gene lost 0 bases and the J gene lost 2 bases, with 8 bases spanning the gap. This CDR3 comprises 14 residues. The CDR3 protein is CATSRDFITYEQYF. The DNA for the CDR3 is TGTGCCACCAGCAGAGATTTTATAACCTACGAGCAGTACTTC.

The chain carries TRBV7-2 and TRBJ1-5, with 7 bases fitting TRBD1. V dropped 1 base and J dropped 4; count of bases not matched to a gene: 1. The CDR3 has 14 amino acids. Germline-derived CDR1 and CDR2 are SGHTA and FQGNSA. The CDR3 protein is CASSLETGNQPQHF. In DNA form, the CDR3 reads TGTGCCAGCAGCTTAGAGACAGGGAATCAGCCCCAGCATTTT.

The CDR3 reads CASSYDSRTEAFF. In DNA, the CDR3 is TGTGCCAGCAGTTACGATTCGAGGACTGAAGCTTTCTTT. The gene calls are TRBV6-5 and TRBJ1-1; no clear D. Germline CDR1 MNHEY, CDR2 SVGAGI. The CDR3 is 13 amino acids. The ends were cut back, 2 bases at V and 5 bases at J, with 9 bases in the middle.

The rearrangement uses TRBV5-1 and TRBJ2-3; 11 bases align to TRBD2. CDR3 length: 16 residues. The germline gives CDR1 SGHRS, CDR2 YFSETQ. V shed 3 bases, J shed 0 bases, and the junction held 3 bases outside the gene matches. CDR3 amino acids: CASSSTSGASTDTQYF. In nucleotides, the CDR3 is TGCGCCAGCAGCTCGACTAGCGGGGCTAGCACAGATACGCAGTATTTT.

The V and J genes are TRBV5-4 and TRBJ2-3; 7 bases align to TRBD2. The V and J ends lost 1 base and 2 bases, in that order; junction bases with no gene match: 7. The CDR3 loop spans 16 amino acids. Germline-derived CDR1 and CDR2 are SGHNT and YYREEE (reference sequence). Here the CDR3 DNA reads TGTGCCAGCAGCTTGAGGGCGGGAGCCCTCACAGATACGCAGTATTTT. Translation: CASSLRAGALTDTQYF.

This clone was observed a single time. This chain links TRBV18 with TRBJ2-3; D unclear. V was cut by 2 bases and J by 1 base, with 10 bases left in between. This CDR3 has 15 residues. Per the germline V gene, CDR1 is KGHSH and CDR2 is LQKENI. The CDR3 here is CASSPGPSRTDTQYF. In DNA, the CDR3 is TGTGCCAGCTCACCAGGTCCATCCCGCACAGATACGCAGTATTTT.

This chain uses TRBV7-9 with TRBJ2-2; 7 positions match TRBD2. The germline V gene encodes CDR1 SEHNR and CDR2 FQNEAQ (reference sequence). The CDR3 sequence is 16 residues long. With V trimmed by 3 bases and J by 6 bases, 10 bases remained unmatched. The CDR3 sequence: CASSFGGSEAAGELFF. Written as DNA, the CDR3 is TGTGCCAGCAGCTTTGGCGGGAGCGAGGCGGCCGGGGAGCTGTTTTTT.

This chain uses TRBV19 with TRBJ1-6, with D unresolved. Germline V gene data show CDR1 as LNHDA and CDR2 as SQIVND (reference sequence). The CDR3 spans 15 residues. V was cut by 3 bases and J by 11 bases, with 17 bases left in between. CDR3 nucleotide sequence: TGTGCCAGTAGTATTGGCAGACCCTCTGAGGCACCCCTCCACTTT. Translation gives CASSIGRPSEAPLHF.

V gene TRBV15 combines with J gene TRBJ1-2, with TRBD1 as a possible D gene (5 bases). Looked up from germline, CDR1 is LNHNV and CDR2 is YYDKDF (reference sequence). Trimming removed 1 base at V and 8 bases at J, with 14 bases between. The CDR3 loop spans 14 amino acids. The CDR3: CATSRGRGGRGYTF. In DNA, the CDR3 is TGTGCCACCAGCAGAGGACGGGGGGGTAGAGGCTACACCTTC.

The V and J genes are TRBV19 and TRBJ1-1; TRBD1 is a possible D gene (5 bases). V was cut by 7 bases and J by 6 bases, with 15 bases left in between. The CDR3 length is 13 residues. Germline loops: CDR1 LNHDA, CDR2 SQIVND (reference sequence). The CDR3 sequence: CASTKIRGAEAFF. The CDR3 nucleotides are TGTGCCAGTACTAAAATAAGGGGCGCTGAAGCTTTCTTT.

This clone turned up a few times. The chain is built from TRBV6-1 and TRBJ1-2; D is ambiguous. The CDR3 spans 13 residues. Germline CDR1 reads MNHNS; CDR2 reads SASEGT. Trimming took 1 base from V and 8 from J, leaving 11 bases between them. The CDR3 DNA reads as TGTGCCAGCAGTGAAGAGGAGCGTTCCGGCTACACCTTC. The encoded protein is CASSEEERSGYTF.

Here the CDR3 reads CASTESRGNEKLFF. The CDR3 nucleotides are TGTGCCAGTACCGAGAGCAGGGGCAATGAAAAACTGTTTTTT. This rearrangement joins TRBV2 to TRBJ1-4, with TRBD1 as a possible D gene (6 bases). The CDR3 has 14 residues. V lost 9 bases and J 5 bases, leaving 16 bases between the germline ends. Germline V CDR1 and CDR2: SNHLY, FYNNEI.

The V call is TRBV5-6, the J call TRBJ2-3; 11 bases align to TRBD2. Germline lookup yields CDR1 SGHDT and CDR2 YYEEEE. V was clipped by 7 bases and J by 2 bases; unmatched bases: 9. This CDR3 is 16 amino acids long. The CDR3 is CASGTSGSGYTDTQYF. The CDR3 DNA sequence: TGTGCCAGCGGCACTAGCGGGAGTGGGTACACAGATACGCAGTATTTT.

As DNA, the CDR3 is TGTGCCACCCGGGAGGGCGGCATTCAGTACTTC. Encoded protein: CATREGGIQYF. The chain uses TRBV25-1 and TRBJ2-4, with TRBD2 matching over 8 bases. The CDR3 spans 11 residues. V lost 10 bases and J lost 9; bases outside the gene matches: 5. Germline V gives CDR1 MGHDK, CDR2 SYGVNS.

The chain combines TRBV5-1 with TRBJ2-1, with 8 positions matching TRBD2. Germline-derived CDR1 and CDR2 are SGHRS and YFSETQ. This CDR3 has 14 amino acids. After removal of 0 bases from V and 10 bases from J, the junction contained 6 bases not matched to a gene. Written as DNA, the CDR3 is TGCGCCAGCAGCTTGGGAGCGGGAGTGGGCGAGCAGTTCTTC. Its protein is CASSLGAGVGEQFF.

The chain joins TRBV6-6 to TRBJ1-1, with TRBD1 as a possible D gene (5 bases). CDR3 length equals 15 residues. Trimming pared 2 bases from V and 2 bases from J, leaving 12 bases between. Germline CDR1 reads MNHNY; CDR2 reads SVGAGI (reference sequence). Written as DNA, the CDR3 is TGTGCCAGCAGTTACCGAGAGGGGATCAACACTGAAGCTTTCTTT. Its protein product is CASSYREGINTEAFF.

This chain links TRBV6-6 with TRBJ2-7; 8 nucleotides align to TRBD1. The J segment lost 1 base and the V segment lost 4 bases, leaving 9 bases of the junction unmatched. In germline, CDR1 is MNHNY, CDR2 SVGAGI (reference sequence). This CDR3 contains 16 residues. As DNA, the CDR3 is TGTGCCAGCAGTTCGAACCCGGGACAGGTATCCTACGAGCAGTACTTC. As protein: CASSSNPGQVSYEQYF.

This clone was recorded a few times. The chain couples TRBV19 to TRBJ1-6; D remains unclear. The V end was cut by 6 bases, the J end by 3 bases, with 12 bases between. The CDR3 is made up of 15 amino acids. The germline V gene encodes CDR1 LNHDA and CDR2 SQIVND (reference sequence). CDR3: CASSPLGNYNSPLHF. CDR3 DNA: TGTGCCAGTAGCCCCCTGGGGAACTATAATTCACCCCTCCACTTT. Drawing the rest from reference TRBV19 and TRBJ1-6, the complete variable domain is DGGITQSPKYLFRKEGQNVTLSCEQNLNHDAMYWYRQDPGQGLRLIYYSQIVNDFQKGDIAEGYSVSREKKESFPLTVTSAQKNPTAFYLCASSPLGNYNSPLHFGNGTRLTVT.

V gene TRBV10-3 combines with J gene TRBJ2-7; no clear D gene. V shed 6 bases and J shed 0 bases, with 12 bases lying between them. CDR1 is ENHRY, CDR2 SYGVKD, per germline. The CDR3 covers 14 residues. Here the CDR3 DNA reads TGTGCCATCAGGAGAGACGCCACCTCCTACGAGCAGTACTTC. It is translated as CAIRRDATSYEQYF.

The genes are TRBV9 and TRBJ2-6; 7 bases are a match to TRBD1. CDR3 length: 20 residues. The germline V gene encodes CDR1 SGDLS and CDR2 YYNGEE. J was trimmed by 0 bases and V by 1 base; bases with no gene match: 13. This CDR3 is CASSVPKQGPPSSGANVLTF. The CDR3 DNA sequence: TGTGCCAGCAGCGTACCCAAACAGGGGCCCCCATCCTCTGGGGCCAACGTCCTGACTTTC.

CDR3 in amino acids: CASRRTGGSNYGYTF. CDR3 nucleotide sequence: TGTGCCAGCAGGCGGACAGGGGGTTCTAACTATGGCTACACCTTC. The chain employs TRBV7-2 and TRBJ1-2; 10 bases agree with TRBD1. The CDR3 covers 15 residues. Unmatched junction bases numbered 4, after V lost 6 bases and J lost 0 bases. The germline V gene has CDR1 SGHTA and CDR2 FQGNSA.

This clone occurred a few times. This chain connects TRBV15 to TRBJ1-5, with no clear D. V gave up 5 bases and J gave up 2 bases, with 13 bases separating them. CDR3 length: 15 amino acids. Per germline, CDR1 LNHNV and CDR2 YYDKDF (reference sequence). Here the CDR3 reads CATSLGRIGNQPQHF. CDR3 bases: TGTGCCACCAGCCTTGGACGGATTGGCAATCAGCCCCAGCATTTT.

V and J are TRBV20-1 and TRBJ2-1, with D possibly being TRBD2 (5 bases). V lost 1 base, J lost 10 bases, and 8 bases lay in between. Germline lookup yields CDR1 DFQATT and CDR2 SNEGSKA (reference sequence). The CDR3 has 11 amino acids. Here the CDR3 reads CSARAGIEQFF. CDR3 nucleotide sequence: TGCAGTGCTAGAGCCGGGATCGAGCAGTTCTTC.

This clone has a single count. The chain couples TRBV19 to TRBJ1-1; tentative D call: TRBD1 (5 bases). Trimming removed 5 bases from V and 9 bases from J, with 19 bases in between. The CDR3 loop spans 14 amino acids. The germline CDR1 and CDR2 sequences are LNHDA and SQIVND (reference sequence). CDR3 nucleotide sequence: TGTGCCAGTAGTCCTCTCTTTAGGCAGGGACAAGCTTTCTTT. Translating gives CASSPLFRQGQAFF.